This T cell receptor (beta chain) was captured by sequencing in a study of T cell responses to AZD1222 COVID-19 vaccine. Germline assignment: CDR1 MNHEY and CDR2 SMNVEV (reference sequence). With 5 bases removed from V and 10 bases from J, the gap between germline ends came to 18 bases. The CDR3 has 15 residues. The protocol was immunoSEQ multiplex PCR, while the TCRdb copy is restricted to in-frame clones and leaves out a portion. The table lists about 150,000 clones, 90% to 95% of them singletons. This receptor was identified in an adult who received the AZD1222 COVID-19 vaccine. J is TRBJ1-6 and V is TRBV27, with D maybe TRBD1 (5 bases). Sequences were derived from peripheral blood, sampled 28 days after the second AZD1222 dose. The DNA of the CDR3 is TGTGCCAGCAGTCTAAACAGGTTGCCAGGATCACCCCTCCACTTT. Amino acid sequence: CASSLNRLPGSPLHF.